These T cell receptor beta chains were read from a single sample in a study of CD4 T cells in relation to SARS-CoV-2 and coronaviruses. For these receptors, no antigen is known. Some clones are missing from TCRdb's copy, which holds only in-frame ones; the method was immunoSEQ multiplex PCR. The sample yields around 20,000 clones, over 75% seen once. The sequenced sample was CD4+ T cells from PBMCs, cultured in vitro. The receptor source for this set is a human donor in good health. The conserved cysteine and the conserved F or W are not part of the CDR3 here. A D gene is named only where the DNA matches it firmly. Some rows mark clone size as missing; the rest say once, few, many or name a class of expanded clone.

clone size	V gene	CDR3 length	D gene	J gene	CDR3 protein
.	TRBV11-2	12	TRBD1	TRBJ2-7	ASSPDRASPGQY
.	TRBV6-6	15	TRBD2	TRBJ2-7	ASSQREGPFPLYEQY
.	TRBV5-1	13	TRBD1	TRBJ2-5	ASSWSRTGVETQY
few	TRBV19	13	.	TRBJ1-3	ASSKDGLSGNTIY
.	TRBV18	11	.	TRBJ2-7	ASSPGRQWEQY
.	TRBV24-1	16	.	TRBJ2-1	ATSDLPRRGSLGNEQF
.	TRBV6-5	14	.	TRBJ1-4	ASNYSPGTNNEKLF
.	TRBV7-9	13	.	TRBJ2-1	ASSFLGRRMSEQF
.	TRBV7-8	18	.	TRBJ2-7	ASSLAGNTLRDKDIYEQY
.	TRBV5-1	14	TRBD1	TRBJ1-2	ASSLGLGQGANGYT
.	TRBV11-2	12	TRBD1	TRBJ2-7	ASSLDHRGYEQY
.	TRBV18	11	.	TRBJ2-7	ASSPGRSYEQY
few	TRBV14	10	.	TRBJ1-3	ASSSRGNTIY
.	TRBV18	12	TRBD1	TRBJ1-5	ASSRGTGNQPQH
.	TRBV27	12	.	TRBJ2-1	ASSSPSPYNEQF
.	TRBV29-1	10	.	TRBJ1-1	SVEGYGGAAF
.	TRBV7-2	13	TRBD2	TRBJ2-7	ASSLAQRGGYEQY
.	TRBV9	13	.	TRBJ2-5	ASSVSLGARETQY
.	TRBV4-1	10	.	TRBJ1-4	ASNQPYEKLF
.	TRBV25-1	12	.	TRBJ1-1	ASSEMGRDTEAF
.	TRBV9	13	.	TRBJ2-2	ASSVGGVGTGELF
.	TRBV15	11	.	TRBJ2-7	ATSRGQPYEQY
.	TRBV5-5	14	.	TRBJ2-3	ASSPRRRDGRDTQY
.	TRBV5-1	13	.	TRBJ2-1	ASSGTANPNNEQF
.	TRBV7-8	14	TRBD2	TRBJ2-7	ASSTRLAGVDYEQY
.	TRBV9	14	.	TRBJ1-1	ASSVGSRTAGTEAF
.	TRBV12-5	13	.	TRBJ2-5	ASGTNPGLQETQY
.	TRBV11-2	14	.	TRBJ1-2	ASSLGVAGSYYGYT
.	TRBV5-8	14	TRBD2	TRBJ2-5	ASSLGASGAQETQY
.	TRBV24-1	13	.	TRBJ1-5	ATSDGQNSNQPQH
few	TRBV24-1	10	.	TRBJ2-1	ATSGVGNEQF
.	TRBV5-4	14	.	TRBJ2-1	ASSLDLAGGYNEQF